Sequencing of this T cell receptor beta chain was carried out in a study of T cell clones after liver transplantation. Germline V lookup: CDR1 WNHNN, CDR2 SYGVQD (reference sequence). The CDR3 length is 13 residues. The germline V and J ends were trimmed by 6 bases and 8 bases, with 16 bases remaining between them. The repertoire was sequenced with immunoSEQ multiplex PCR; TCRdb's copy has only in-frame clones and lacks some. The sample shows 51,000 or so clones, 80% to 90% of them seen only once. Findings of the study overall: Donor-reactive sequences fell more than third party-reactive ones, suggesting partial deletion. Rather than being deleted, graft donor-reactive T cells may have moved into the graft.

With respect to this clone: What it binds is unknown.

The chain joins TRBV10-1 to TRBJ1-1; no reliable D call. The TCR comes from a human patient who received a liver transplant. Some of these T cells may belong to the graft donor. The source was CD8+ T cells from blood, collected 12 months after liver transplant. The CDR3 nucleotides are TGCGCCAGCAGAGGAGACGCTTTCGCCGAAGCTTTCTTT. It translates to CASRGDAFAEAFF.